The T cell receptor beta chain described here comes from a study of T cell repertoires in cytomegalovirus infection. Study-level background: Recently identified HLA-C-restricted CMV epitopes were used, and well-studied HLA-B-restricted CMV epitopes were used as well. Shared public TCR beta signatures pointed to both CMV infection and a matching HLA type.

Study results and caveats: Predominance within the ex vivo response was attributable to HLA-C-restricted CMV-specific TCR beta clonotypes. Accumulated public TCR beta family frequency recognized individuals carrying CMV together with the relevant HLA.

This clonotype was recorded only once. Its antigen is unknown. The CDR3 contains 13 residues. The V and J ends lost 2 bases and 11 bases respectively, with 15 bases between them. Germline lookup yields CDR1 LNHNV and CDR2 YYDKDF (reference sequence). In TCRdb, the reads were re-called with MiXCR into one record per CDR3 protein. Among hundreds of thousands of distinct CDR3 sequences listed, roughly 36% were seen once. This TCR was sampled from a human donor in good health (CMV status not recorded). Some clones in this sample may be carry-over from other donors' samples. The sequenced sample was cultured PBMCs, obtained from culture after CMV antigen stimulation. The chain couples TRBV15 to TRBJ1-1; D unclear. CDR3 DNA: TGTGCCACCAGCAGACCCATGGGCTTCGAGGCTTTCTTT. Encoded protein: CATSRPMGFEAFF.